This TCR beta chain came from a study of shared clonotypes between healthy human individuals (dated by TCRdb to about 2020). Regarding the study in general: The cohort comprised a couple of women and a few men aged 18 to 49 years. Between about 0.94 and 10 billion PBMCs per donor were obtained by leukapheresis. Per donor, three plates each were used for CD4 naive and CD4 memory, two for CD8 naive, and one for CD8 memory. To estimate repertoire size and how much clonotype sharing occurs between individuals, the study deeply sequenced the blood TCR repertoires of a handful of healthy adults. To increase sequencing depth and limit assay-specific biases, TCR repertoire library preparation and sequencing were carried out by different laboratories using diverse techniques. The investigation overall reported the following: Sampling was restricted to blood, and TCR repertoires in tissues likely differ from the TCR repertoires found in blood. Clonotypes shared by all four sorted-subset donors showed higher generation probabilities than non-shared clonotypes. When a few donors were compared, the shared fraction of clonotypes was approximately 5% for naive CD4, 3.5% to 4% for naive CD8, about 2.5% for memory CD4, and 0.4% for memory CD8. Because the study included a small number of donors, the genetic and exposure-history diversity represented was limited. Pairwise subsampling led to the expectation that sequencing depth would affect the degree of clonotype sharing among donors. Even with the large sequencing depth, rarefaction of the sorted-subset datasets indicated that sequencing was incomplete. Estimated clonotype richness was generally larger for naive than for memory subsets.

TCR CDR3 regions were amplified from genomic DNA by multiplex PCR using the deep immunoSEQ assay. Extracted genomic DNA from each cell subset was distributed evenly across all wells of several immunoSEQ 96-well plates, and each plate was treated as a replicate. For sorted subsets, each replicate PCR was loaded with roughly 190 ng genomic DNA, equivalent to approximately 33,000 T cell genomes. The purified libraries were quantified using a Qubit 3.0 fluorometer, sized with a Bioanalyzer 2100, and then quantified again using the KAPA Library Quantification kit. A separate single-read 150-cycle Illumina NextSeq 550 flow cell was used to sequence each immunoSEQ 96-well plate. In the source study's methods: Because the immunoSEQ output included only junctional sequences and no quality scores, the filtering could not be the same as the filtering used for full-length reads. To assign V/J genes and CDR3, sequences were annotated against IMGT germline references using PyIR, a Python wrapper for IgBLAST v1.9. Reads were removed for weak V/J assignments (E-value above 1e-6), missing CDR3, stop codons, out-of-frame junctions, or ambiguous translated residues. A V3J clonotype was defined by an identical inferred V gene, J gene, and CDR3 amino acid sequence. Percentage overlap between repertoires was calculated by dividing the number of shared unique clonotypes by the size of the smaller repertoire. RTK rarefaction, the Chao1 estimator, and Recon v2.1 estimates of unobserved clonotypes were used to assess repertoire richness. For all TCRbeta clonotypes obtained by the gDNA method from a few donors, generation probabilities were computed with OLGA. TCRdb limited this immuneACCESS table to in-frame rearrangements with V and J called. A share of clones is missing; checked studies link under half to unresolved V genes, and the rest is unexplained. That table supplies the V and J calls and clone size; D and trimming were determined from the DNA. For this sample there are more than 2 million clones; 85% to 95% appear just once. Of the sample, more than 0.1% falls within the top ten clones.

Remarks on this clone: Its target antigen remains unknown. No base-level quality is on record; no much larger clone is a single base apart. Other DNA variants within this sample encode the same CDR3.

CDR1 MDHEN and CDR2 SYDVKM were looked up in the germline V gene. There are 11 amino acids in the CDR3, from cysteine to phenylalanine inclusive. The entry retains the CDR3 DNA only, 33 bases that are in frame from base 1. Trimming takes 2 bases from V and 7 bases from J, and the germline ends sit 2 bases apart. The donors were healthy, HIV-negative adults with no recently reported acute infections or vaccinations. Every donor was a Caucasian adult residing in Nashville, Tennessee, USA. CD4+ T cells were enriched through magnetic negative selection, after which naive cells were positively selected on CD45RA and the remaining negative fraction served as the memory subset. After blood collection by leukapheresis, PBMCs were isolated using Ficoll-Histopaque density gradient centrifugation and then cryopreserved in the vapor phase of liquid nitrogen. Purity and quantity of every magnetically sorted T cell population were checked by analytical flow cytometry. From each sorted fraction, genomic DNA was isolated and quantified by UV absorbance on a Nanodrop 2000c.

The origin of this receptor is a man in his late teens or twenties in good health. The specimen sequenced was naive CD4+ T cells sorted from blood. Per the publication, the cell subset or site label means: CD45RA+ positively selected. The chain couples TRBV28 to TRBJ1-4, with no confident D gene call. CDR3 protein: CASSLGEKLFF. The DNA is as follows: TGTGCCAGCAGTTTAGGTGAAAAACTGTTTTTT.